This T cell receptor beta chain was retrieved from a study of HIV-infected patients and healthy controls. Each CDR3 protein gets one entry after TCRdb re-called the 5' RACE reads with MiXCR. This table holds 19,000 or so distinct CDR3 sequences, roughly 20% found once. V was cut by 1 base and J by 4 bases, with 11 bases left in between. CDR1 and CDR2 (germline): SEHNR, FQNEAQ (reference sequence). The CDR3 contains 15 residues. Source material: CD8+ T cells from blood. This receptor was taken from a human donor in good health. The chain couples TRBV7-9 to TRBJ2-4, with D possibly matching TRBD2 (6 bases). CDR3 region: CASSLDGGDKNIQYF. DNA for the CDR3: TGTGCCAGCAGCTTAGATGGAGGGGATAAAAACATTCAGTACTTC.